The 12 T cell receptor beta chains below all came from one sample that was sequenced in a study of breast tumors, draining lymph nodes, adjacent tissues. TCRdb itself ran the multiplex PCR reads through MiXCR, one entry per CDR3 protein. The sample lists about 60,000 distinct CDR3 sequences, 45% to 65% seen once, with around 19% in the top ten. The specimen sequenced was breast tumor tissue. The source of these receptors is a female donor with breast cancer. Some clones in this sample may be carry-over from other donors' samples.

The DNA of the CDR3 is TGTGCCAGCACCACAGGATCTGGGTCACCCCTCCACTTT. The encoded protein is CASTTGSGSPLHF. The rearrangement links TRBV25-1 to TRBJ1-6, with D perhaps matching TRBD1 (5 bases). This CDR3 comprises 13 residues. Germline CDR1 MGHDK, CDR2 SYGVNS. The V gene lost 7 bases and the J gene lost 10 bases, with 14 bases spanning the gap.

About this clonotype itself: The conserved closing phenylalanine or tryptophan is absent in this CDR3, likely reflecting a read error. No DNA is shown, since the ends of the CDR3 on it are uncertain; the CDR3 is the one TCRdb lists. The chain combines TRBV7-2 with TRBJ2-7; TRBD1 was called by the table and not checked on the DNA. The CDR3 spans 9 amino acids, including both terminal residues. From germline, CDR1 is SGHTA and CDR2 FQGNSA. The chain's CDR3 is CASSLGPRG.

This CDR3 is CSAETPGTDTQYF. In DNA form, the CDR3 reads TGCAGTGCTGAGACACCGGGCACAGATACGCAGTATTTT. The V call is TRBV20-1, the J call TRBJ2-3; unclear D gene. The germline CDR1 and CDR2 sequences are DFQATT and SNEGSKA (reference sequence). Between the trimmed V and J ends, which lost 5 bases and 1 base, there was a span of 10 bases. The CDR3 runs 13 residues.

The genes are TRBV2 and TRBJ2-7, with 9 bases identical to TRBD2. The CDR3 has 15 amino acids. V lost 7 bases to trimming and J lost 2 bases; unmatched junction nucleotides: 9. Germline-derived CDR1 and CDR2 are SNHLY and FYNNEI. The CDR3 DNA reads as TGTGCCAGCATGGCTGGGCTAGCGGGAACCTACGAGCAGTACTTC. Translating it yields CASMAGLAGTYEQYF.

This chain links TRBV6-1 with TRBJ1-1, with D perhaps matching TRBD1 (5 bases). The CDR3 totals 11 residues. Germline loops: CDR1 MNHNS, CDR2 SASEGT. The V end was cut by 3 bases, the J end by 11 bases, with 10 bases between. CDR3 sequence reads: CASSDRVGAFF. The DNA for the CDR3 is TGTGCCAGCAGTGACAGGGTTGGTGCTTTCTTT.

The rearrangement joins TRBV11-2 to TRBJ2-2; 9 nucleotides match TRBD1. CDR1 is SGHAT and CDR2 is FQNNGV in the germline V gene. CDR3 size: 18 residues. V lost 0 bases, J lost 13 bases, and 18 bases stayed unmatched. In DNA form, the CDR3 reads TGTGCCAGCAGCTTAGATCCCTTCGGGACAGGGATCAACAGGAGGCTGTTTTTT. It specifies CASSLDPFGTGINRRLFF.

At least ten counts were recorded for this clonotype. The rearrangement joins TRBV18 to TRBJ2-3; unclear D gene. The CDR3 consists of 11 residues. The germline gives CDR1 KGHSH, CDR2 LQKENI. Trimming removed 6 bases at V and 4 bases at J, with 5 bases between. The CDR3 DNA sequence: TGTGCCAGCTCCGGTGCAGATACGCAGTATTTT. Its translation: CASSGADTQYF.

This clonotype showed up many times. A junction end diverges from the germline sequence, so it may reflect a read error. This chain links TRBV20-1 with TRBJ2-5; D remains ambiguous. Germline CDR1 is DFQATT and CDR2 is SNEGSKA (reference sequence). The length of the CDR3 is 11 residues. The CDR3 here is CSAEHQETQSF. CDR3 bases: TGCAGTGCGGAACATCAAGAGACCCAGTCCTTC.

There are many counts of this clonotype. The chain recombines TRBV5-1 with TRBJ2-5; D is unresolved. The CDR3 runs to 14 residues. Germline lookup yields CDR1 SGHRS and CDR2 YFSETQ. V lost 1 base to trimming and J lost 2 bases, with 9 bases between them. The CDR3 DNA is TGCGCCAGCAGCTTGAAAGGTTTACAAGAGACCCAGTACTTC. It specifies CASSLKGLQETQYF.

This clonotype was counted ten times or more. This chain joins TRBV30 and TRBJ2-7, with D uncertain. Trimming stripped 2 bases from V and 0 bases from J, with 20 bases between. Germline-derived CDR1 and CDR2 are GTSNPN and SVGIG (reference sequence). The CDR3 sequence is 17 residues long. The CDR3: CAWSHPSLGQSSYEQYF. Here the CDR3 DNA reads TGTGCCTGGAGTCACCCGTCTTTAGGGCAGAGCTCCTACGAGCAGTACTTC.

This clonotype was detected ten times or more. V gene TRBV3-1 combines with J gene TRBJ1-6, with TRBD1 matching 7 bases. The CDR3 contains 15 residues. Trimming took 3 bases from V and 9 from J; bases not matched to a gene: 8. Germline loops: CDR1 LGHDT, CDR2 YNNKEL (reference sequence). In nucleotides, the CDR3 is TGTGCCAGCAGCCAGGAACAGGGGCGGGTTTCACCCCTCCACTTT. It translates to CASSQEQGRVSPLHF.

This clonotype was recorded many times. The chain uses TRBV5-6 and TRBJ2-1, with 12 positions matching TRBD1. V was clipped by 3 bases and J by 6 bases; unmatched bases: 4. The CDR3 runs to 15 residues. In germline, CDR1 is SGHDT, CDR2 YYEEEE. This CDR3 reads CASSSRDRGPNEQFF. Written as DNA, the CDR3 is TGTGCCAGCAGCTCCCGGGACAGGGGGCCCAATGAGCAGTTCTTC.